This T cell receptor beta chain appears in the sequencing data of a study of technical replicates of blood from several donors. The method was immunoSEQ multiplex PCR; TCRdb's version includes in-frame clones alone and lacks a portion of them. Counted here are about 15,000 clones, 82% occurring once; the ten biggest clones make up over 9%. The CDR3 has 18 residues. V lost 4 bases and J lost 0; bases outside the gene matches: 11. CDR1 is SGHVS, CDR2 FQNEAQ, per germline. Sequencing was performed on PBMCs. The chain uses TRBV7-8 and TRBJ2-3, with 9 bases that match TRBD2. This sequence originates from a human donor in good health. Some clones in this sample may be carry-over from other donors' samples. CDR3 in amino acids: CASSSGTSHISSTDTQYF. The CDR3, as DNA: TGTGCCAGCAGCTCCGGGACTAGCCATATATCTAGCACAGATACGCAGTATTTT.